This entry describes one T cell receptor (beta chain). Its antigen remains unknown. Sequence data for DNA of cultured CD4+ T cells were generated by the Oncomine TCR Beta short-read assay. One entry per CDR3 protein, called by TCRdb with MiXCR from the PCR reads. The sample consists of some 9,100 distinct CDR3 sequences, 66% of them appearing once. The data derive from a study of vaccination and CD4 T cells after COVID-19. The sample's treatment: roughly ten-day PBMC culture with coronavirus spike peptide pools or control peptides (ViraFEST assay). US Alpha, Beta and Delta variants postdated the positive PCR dates, which ran from March to December 2020. The sample consisted of CD4+ T cells from blood, cultured in vitro. This TCR was sampled from a human donor who had recovered from COVID-19.

CDR3: CSASTYRGAQPQHF. The CDR3 region has the DNA TGCAGTGCTTCTACCTACAGGGGGGCTCAGCCCCAGCATTTT. The chain has TRBV20-1 and TRBJ1-5; 8 positions match TRBD1. CDR3 length: 14 amino acids. Germline trimming cut 5 bases from V and 6 bases from J; bases unmatched to any gene: 9. CDR1 and CDR2 (germline): DFQATT, SNEGSKA (reference sequence).